Below, 22 T cell receptor beta chains from the same sample are listed, as sequenced in a study of cytomegalovirus exposure and HLA in healthy donors. The PCR ran on 60 Vbeta and 13 Jbeta primers. Method: immunoSEQ multiplex PCR; TCRdb's copy keeps in-frame clones and lacks some. The sample consists of 180,000 or so clones, about four fifths of them appearing once. Sequences were obtained from PBMCs. The receptors originated from a woman aged 45-60 years in good health and CMV-seronegative.

The chain links TRBV19 to TRBJ1-1; D uncertain. Trimming left V 6 bases short and J 6 bases short, with 11 bases between. Per germline, CDR1 LNHDA and CDR2 SQIVND (reference sequence). This CDR3 comprises 12 residues. Written as DNA, the CDR3 is TGTGCCAGTAGGCACCTAGGCCCTGAAGCTTTCTTT. Encoded protein: CASRHLGPEAFF.

The rearrangement uses TRBV7-2 and TRBJ2-5; D uncertain. Matching the DNA end better, TRBJ2-7 makes the J call doubtful. The CDR3 is 11 amino acids. CDR1 and CDR2 from the germline V gene are SGHTA and FQGNSA. CDR3 amino acids: CASSLEYEQYF. The CDR3 DNA reads as TGTGCCAGCAGCCTTGAGTACGAGCAGTACTTC.

This clone was observed once. The CDR3: CAWSVNGGPYGYTF. Here the CDR3 DNA reads TGTGCCTGGAGTGTAAATGGCGGCCCCTATGGCTACACCTTC. This rearrangement joins TRBV30 to TRBJ1-2; no clear D. Trimming took off 0 bases at V and 4 bases at J, with 12 bases between the two ends. From germline, CDR1 is GTSNPN and CDR2 SVGIG (reference sequence). This CDR3 spans 14 amino acids.

The CDR3 DNA is TGTGCCAGCAGCTTGTGGACAGGGCAGTCCTATAATTCACCCCTCCACTTT. Translated, it gives CASSLWTGQSYNSPLHF. This sequence joins TRBV5-6 and TRBJ1-6; 8 bases are shared with TRBD1. Trimming removed 1 base from V and 1 base from J; junction bases left unmatched: 4. Germline V CDR1 and CDR2: SGHDT, YYEEEE. CDR3 length: 17 amino acids.

This clone was observed a few times. The chain employs TRBV9 and TRBJ2-3, with 9 bases fitting TRBD2. The CDR3 runs to 18 residues. Trimming removed 2 bases from V and 4 bases from J; junction bases left unmatched: 14. Germline-derived CDR1 and CDR2 are SGDLS and YYNGEE. In DNA, the CDR3 is TGTGCCAGCAGCGTCTCCCCGTCTAGCGGGATGGGGGCAGATACGCAGTATTTT. It is translated as CASSVSPSSGMGADTQYF.

This rearrangement joins TRBV21-1 to TRBJ2-7; the D segment call TRBD2 is taken from the table without a DNA check. TRBV21-1 is assigned pseudogene status. There are 14 residues in the CDR3. As DNA, the CDR3 is TGTGCCAGCACGTTAGAGGGAAAAGACTACGAGCAGTACTTC. As protein: CASTLEGKDYEQYF.

For this clone: This is likely a read error, given that the CDR3 carries no conserved phenylalanine or tryptophan at its end. The DNA is left out, because the CDR3 cannot be placed on it with certainty; the CDR3 is given as TCRdb lists it. The chain employs TRBV5-1 and TRBJ1-4. From germline, CDR1 is SGHRS and CDR2 YFSETQ. With termini counted, the CDR3 has 8 amino acids. The CDR3 sequence is CASSRGAS.

With respect to this clone: The junction shows a germline mismatch at one end, possibly a read error. This chain joins TRBV5-1 and TRBJ1-1; TRBD1 matches at 9 bases. Germline assignment: CDR1 SGHRS and CDR2 YFSETQ. The CDR3 runs to 20 residues. The CDR3 protein is CASSLDGALRDRVGNPEAFF. The CDR3 DNA sequence: TGCGCCAGCAGCTTGGATGGGGCGCTCCGGGACAGGGTTGGGAACCCTGAAGCTTTCTTT.

This chain connects TRBV7-9 to TRBJ1-1; a possible D gene is TRBD1 (6 bases). Between the trimmed V and J ends, which lost 4 bases and 5 bases, there was a span of 8 bases. This CDR3 is built from 12 residues. Germline V lookup: CDR1 SEHNR, CDR2 FQNEAQ (reference sequence). Written as DNA, the CDR3 is TGTGCCAGCAGCTGGACAGATACTGAAGCTTTCTTT. Its translation is CASSWTDTEAFF. The variable domain in full, with the rest retrieved from reference TRBV7-9 and TRBJ1-1, is DTGVSQNPRHKITKRGQNVTFRCDPISEHNRLYWYRQTLGQGPEFLTYFQNEAQLEKSRLLSDRFSAERPKGSFSTLEIQRTEQGDSAMYLCASSWTDTEAFFGQGTRLTVV.

The CDR3 loop reads CASSAQRGAGLNTEAFF. CDR3 nucleotides: TGTGCCAGCAGCGCTCAACGGGGGGCAGGCTTGAACACTGAAGCTTTCTTT. This rearrangement joins TRBV7-6 to TRBJ1-1; a possible D gene is TRBD1 (6 bases). The germline CDR1 and CDR2 sequences are SGHVS and FNYEAQ. Trimming cost V 5 bases and J 0 bases, with 19 bases left between them. The CDR3 covers 17 residues.

The V and J genes are TRBV5-1 and TRBJ2-3; no reliable D call. The V gene's germline CDR1 is SGHRS and CDR2 YFSETQ. CDR3 length: 14 amino acids. The V and J ends lost 4 bases and 1 base respectively, with 10 bases between them. In DNA, the CDR3 is TGCGCCAGCAGCCAGAGGCCCGGCACAGATACGCAGTATTTT. This sequence encodes CASSQRPGTDTQYF.

J is TRBJ1-4 and V is TRBV19; D not resolved. V was shortened by 7 bases and J by 4 bases, with 16 bases between the two germline ends. The CDR3 is 15 residues long. Germline V lookup: CDR1 LNHDA, CDR2 SQIVND (reference sequence). CDR3 loop: CASTTGLGDNEKLFF. The CDR3 coding sequence is TGTGCCAGTACCACCGGGTTGGGTGATAATGAAAAACTGTTTTTT.

The chain carries TRBV10-3 and TRBJ1-5, with 7 bases identical to TRBD1. The CDR3 extends over 13 amino acids. CDR1 is ENHRY, CDR2 SYGVKD, per germline. Losses at the gene ends were 8 bases for V and 5 bases for J; bases not matched to a gene: 6. The chain's CDR3 is CAIRDREHQPQHF. In DNA, the CDR3 is TGTGCCATCCGCGACAGGGAGCATCAGCCCCAGCATTTT.

This chain's CDR3 is CASSRLASSSYNEQFF. The CDR3 nucleotides read TGTGCCAGCAGCCGACTAGCGTCAAGCTCCTACAATGAGCAGTTCTTC. The chain combines TRBV7-6 with TRBJ2-1, with 8 bases identical to TRBD2. From germline, CDR1 is SGHVS and CDR2 FNYEAQ. With 5 bases clipped from V and 0 bases from J, the junction kept 6 bases outside the gene matches. The CDR3 is 16 residues long.

The rearrangement joins TRBV28 to TRBJ1-1; 7 bases fit TRBD1. V shed 4 bases, J shed 6 bases, and the junction held 5 bases outside the gene matches. The CDR3 runs to 13 residues. Germline values: CDR1 MDHEN, CDR2 SYDVKM. For the CDR3, the DNA is TGTGCCAGCAGTTACAGGGGAGCCTCTGAAGCTTTCTTT. As protein: CASSYRGASEAFF.

This chain uses TRBV11-2 with TRBJ1-3; D is unclear. The CDR3 has 15 amino acids. V was trimmed by 3 bases and J by 0 bases, leaving 9 bases between them. The germline gives CDR1 SGHAT, CDR2 FQNNGV. The CDR3 DNA sequence: TGTGCCAGCAGCTTTGCGGCCAGCTCTGGAAACACCATATATTTT. The encoded protein is CASSFAASSGNTIYF.

The chain joins TRBV5-6 to TRBJ1-6; D uncertain. CDR1 is SGHDT and CDR2 is YYEEEE in the germline V gene. The CDR3 loop spans 14 amino acids. Trimming cost V 0 bases and J 5 bases, with 6 bases left between them. CDR3 region: CASSLAGDNSPLHF. CDR3 bases: TGTGCCAGCAGCTTGGCAGGCGATAATTCACCCCTCCACTTT.

The genes are TRBV12-5 and TRBJ2-1; D possibly corresponds to TRBD2 (5 bases). The germline V gene has CDR1 LGHNT and CDR2 FRNRAP. V lost 3 bases and J lost 4, with 10 bases in between. CDR3 length equals 14 residues. The chain's CDR3 is CASGFRDLYNEQFF. CDR3 DNA: TGTGCTAGTGGTTTCCGGGATCTTTACAATGAGCAGTTCTTC.

The rearrangement uses TRBV7-2 and TRBJ1-4, with TRBD1 as a possible D gene (5 bases). Trimming shortened V by 4 bases and J by 5 bases, and 14 bases separated the two germline ends. The CDR3 runs to 15 residues. Germline lookup yields CDR1 SGHTA and CDR2 FQGNSA. The CDR3 DNA follows: TGTGCCAGCAGCTCCTTGGGGCAGCCGAATGAAAAACTGTTTTTT. It specifies CASSSLGQPNEKLFF.

This chain joins TRBV19 and TRBJ2-7; 7 nucleotides agree with TRBD2. The CDR3 sequence is 14 residues long. Germline loops: CDR1 LNHDA, CDR2 SQIVND (reference sequence). J was trimmed by 3 bases and V by 4 bases; bases with no gene match: 6. The CDR3 sequence is CASSRGIAGYEQYF. CDR3 sequence (DNA): TGTGCCAGTAGTAGGGGGATAGCGGGCTACGAGCAGTACTTC.

The V gene is TRBV15, the J gene TRBJ2-4; D not certain. Deletions cut 0 bases from V and 3 bases from J, with 9 bases between. Germline V CDR1 and CDR2: LNHNV, YYDKDF (reference sequence). The CDR3 has 15 amino acids. The CDR3, as DNA: TGTGCCACCAGCAGAGACTTGCCCGGCAAAAACATTCAGTACTTC. The encoded protein is CATSRDLPGKNIQYF.

This chain links TRBV11-2 with TRBJ2-1; D is perhaps TRBD2 (6 bases). The CDR3 has 17 residues. Per the germline V gene, CDR1 is SGHAT and CDR2 is FQNNGV. Trimming removed 1 base at V and 5 bases at J, with 18 bases between. The CDR3 region is CASSLVFRERNDNEQFF. The DNA for the CDR3 is TGTGCCAGCAGCTTAGTATTTCGGGAGCGGAATGACAATGAGCAGTTCTTC.